This T cell receptor (beta chain) appears in the sequencing data of a study of T cell responses to AZD1222 COVID-19 vaccine. Study-level points and caveats: Clonal diversity was possibly underestimated; the donors were predominantly white British and more often female. Spike-specific TCR repertoires showed rising breadth and depth after two AZD1222 doses. Researchers took repertoire samples only after the peak T cell response had come. Across the whole spike, CD4 TCRs peaked at regions 160-218 and 743-854.

Points on this clone: Its antigen is unidentified.

Profiled with immunoSEQ multiplex PCR; TCRdb holds only in-frame clones, not every one. The sample lists 150,000 to 180,000 clones, roughly nine tenths seen once, with under 7% in the top ten. The receptor comes from an adult in good health. The sequencing here drew on peripheral blood, taken on day 0 of MenACWY control vaccination.

For the CDR3, the DNA is TGTGCCAGCAGCTTGGACAGCCATCAAAGGGCCCTCCACTTT. This encodes CASSLDSHQRALHF. This chain links TRBV5-4 with TRBJ1-6; D ambiguous. The CDR3 runs 14 residues. Germline V gives CDR1 SGHNT, CDR2 YYREEE (reference sequence). V lost 0 bases to trimming and J lost 14 bases, with 15 bases between them. Full variable domain (missing parts from reference TRBV5-4 and TRBJ1-6): ETGVTQSPTHLIKTRGQQVTLRCSSQSGHNTVSWYQQALGQGPQFIFQYYREEENGRGNFPPRFSGLQFPNYSSELNVNALELDDSALYLCASSLDSHQRALHFGNGTRLTVT.